Presented here are 9 T cell receptor beta chains from one specimen sequenced in a study of shared clonotypes between healthy human individuals. Only CD45RO-negative cells positively selected for CCR7 counted as naive CD8 cells, so terminally differentiated effector memory CD45RA+ cells were excluded. Clones were read by immunoSEQ multiplex PCR, and TCRdb kept only the in-frame ones, dropping some. The sample consists of about 870,000 clones, 80% to 95% of them appearing once. Sequencing was carried out using naive CD8+ T cells sorted from blood. The origin of the receptors is a man younger than 45 in good health.

The chain employs TRBV2 and TRBJ2-3, with 11 bases that match TRBD2. This CDR3 has 15 amino acids. In germline, CDR1 is SNHLY, CDR2 FYNNEI. J gave up 5 bases and V 8 bases, and 9 bases lay outside the gene matches. The CDR3 loop is CASGRLAGRVDTQYF. The CDR3 nucleotides are TGTGCCAGCGGACGACTAGCGGGACGGGTAGATACGCAGTATTTT. The full variable domain, its missing parts supplied by reference TRBV2 and TRBJ2-3, is EPEVTQTPSHQVTQMGQEVILRCVPISNHLYFYWYRQILGQKVEFLVSFYNNEISEKSEIFDDQFSVERPDGSNFTLKIRSTKLEDSAMYFCASGRLAGRVDTQYFGPGTRLTVL.

The chain uses TRBV7-2 and TRBJ2-3, with 13 bases that match TRBD2. Germline V lookup: CDR1 SGHTA, CDR2 FQGNSA. The CDR3 spans 17 residues. V lost 3 bases to trimming and J lost 4 bases; unmatched junction nucleotides: 7. CDR3 sequence: CASSLLLAGGMADTQYF. CDR3 in DNA: TGTGCCAGCAGCTTGTTACTAGCGGGAGGGATGGCAGATACGCAGTATTTT. Complete variable domain (other parts from reference TRBV7-2 and TRBJ2-3): GAGVSQSPSNKVTEKGKDVELRCDPISGHTALYWYRQSLGQGLEFLIYFQGNSAPDKSGLPSDRFSAERTGGSVSTLTIQRTQQEDSAVYLCASSLLLAGGMADTQYFGPGTRLTVL.

Only one count was recorded for this clone. The rearrangement joins TRBV27 to TRBJ2-3, with 8 positions matching TRBD1. This CDR3 has 12 amino acids. CDR1 and CDR2 from the germline V gene are MNHEY and SMNVEV (reference sequence). J was trimmed by 12 bases and V by 5 bases; bases with no gene match: 7. The CDR3 sequence is CASSLIGQGQYF. The CDR3 nucleotides are TGTGCCAGCAGTCTGATCGGACAGGGACAGTATTTT.

Remarks on this clone: Other DNA sequences within the sample encode an identical CDR3. The chain employs TRBV28 and TRBJ1-4; 7 bases fit TRBD1. CDR3 length equals 14 residues. Germline V gene data show CDR1 as MDHEN and CDR2 as SYDVKM. The V segment lost 6 bases and the J segment 5 bases; nucleotides outside the gene matches: 6. CDR3 nucleotide sequence: TGTGCCAGCAGCCCGGACAGGCCAAATGAAAAACTGTTTTTT. Its protein is CASSPDRPNEKLFF.

This chain links TRBV12-2 with TRBJ1-3; TRBD1 was called by the table and not checked on the DNA. TRBV12-2 is a documented pseudogene. The CDR3 extends over 17 amino acids. The CDR3 DNA follows: TGTGCAAGTCGCTTAGCGGGCCTAAGATACTCTGGAAACACCATATATTTT. It codes for CASRLAGLRYSGNTIYF.

This chain links TRBV10-2 with TRBJ2-3; D remains unclear. V dropped 3 bases and J dropped 7 bases, with 14 bases sitting between them. The CDR3 runs 14 residues. Germline V gives CDR1 WSHSY, CDR2 SAAADI. Here the CDR3 reads CASSDSQTVNTQYF. CDR3 sequence (DNA): TGCGCCAGCAGTGATAGCCAGACGGTTAATACGCAGTATTTT.

The chain recombines TRBV18 with TRBJ1-4; 7 nucleotides line up with TRBD1. The CDR3 is made up of 15 amino acids. Per the germline V gene, CDR1 is KGHSH and CDR2 is LQKENI. The J segment lost 8 bases and the V segment lost 3 bases, leaving 9 bases of the junction unmatched. This CDR3 reads CASSPTLDRNEKLFF. The CDR3 DNA follows: TGTGCCAGCTCACCCACCCTGGACAGGAACGAAAAACTGTTTTTT.

The gene calls are TRBV12-2 and TRBJ2-4; TRBD2, the D gene given by the table, was not confirmed from the DNA. TRBV12-2 is labeled a pseudogene. This CDR3 is 19 amino acids long. CDR3 bases: TGTGCAAGTCGCTTAATTTACCAGCGGGAGAGGACTACCAAAAACATTCAGTACTTC. Protein product: CASRLIYQRERTTKNIQYF.

The V and J genes are TRBV5-1 and TRBJ2-3; 9 nucleotides align to TRBD1. Per the germline V gene, CDR1 is SGHRS and CDR2 is YFSETQ. V was clipped by 4 bases and J by 1 base; unmatched bases: 4. The CDR3 runs 15 residues. The CDR3 loop reads CASSGGQGRTDTQYF. The CDR3 nucleotides are TGCGCCAGCAGCGGGGGACAGGGACGCACAGATACGCAGTATTTT.